A single T cell receptor beta chain is shown here with its context. The source of the sample is a study of blood T cell repertoires in COVID-19. Study-wide background: COVID-19 samples, acute and convalescent, were from the United States, Italy and Spain.

Germline assignment: CDR1 MNHEY and CDR2 SVGAGI. CDR3 length equals 15 residues. V was pared by 0 bases and J by 0 bases, with 8 bases between. As processed by the authors: By means of reference gene primer amplification, nucleated cell counts were estimated. Here immunoSEQ multiplex PCR was the method, and the copy in TCRdb shows in-frame clones only, minus some. V and J calls and clone size are given by that table; D and trimming were obtained from the DNA. Among some 350,000 clones listed, approximately 82% were seen once. The sequence derives from a man aged 30 to 45 with active or convalescent COVID-19. This chain uses TRBV6-5 with TRBJ1-1; D remains unclear. Specimen: peripheral blood. The CDR3 nucleotides read TGTGCCAGCAGTTACTCAGAGCCTATGAACACTGAAGCTTTCTTT. Translating it yields CASSYSEPMNTEAFF.